This TCR beta chain was captured in a study of blood T cell repertoires in COVID-19. In the study overall: Acute and convalescent COVID-19 specimens originated in the United States, Italy and Spain.

Under the authors' procedure: Amplifying reference gene primers gave estimates of nucleated cell counts. Using immunoSEQ multiplex PCR, the repertoire was profiled, and TCRdb retains in-frame clones only, with some absent. The V and J calls and clone size were taken over from that table, and D and trimming were inferred from the DNA. In the table there are around 140,000 clones, 75% to 90% of which are singletons. The source is a man in his fifties or sixties with active or convalescent COVID-19. What was sequenced was peripheral blood.

CDR3 loop: CASREGVETQYF. The CDR3 DNA sequence: TGTGCCAGCCGAGAGGGGGTAGAGACCCAGTACTTC. J is TRBJ2-5 and V is TRBV28; TRBD1 might be the D (6 bases). This CDR3 region has 12 residues. Germline V gives CDR1 MDHEN, CDR2 SYDVKM. V lost 8 bases and J 4 bases, leaving 11 bases between the germline ends.